This T cell receptor (beta chain) was retrieved from a study of T cell repertoires in cytomegalovirus infection. Study as a whole: Based on public TCR beta signatures, there were indications of CMV infection and of a matching HLA type.

Study observations and caveats: People with CMV and the relevant HLA were identified by cumulative public TCR beta family frequency. CMV-specific TCR beta clonotypes restricted by HLA-C were the ones dominating the ex vivo response.

About this clonotype itself: Its specificity is unknown.

V dropped 6 bases and J dropped 10; count of bases not matched to a gene: 8. CDR3 size: 13 residues. CDR1 MDHEN and CDR2 SYDVKM come from the germline V gene. TCRdb analysed the reads with MiXCR anew, one entry per CDR3 protein. The sample lists approximately 700,000 distinct CDR3 sequences, under 40% occurring once. The sample taken for sequencing was PBMCs. The chain has TRBV28 and TRBJ2-1; 8 bases match TRBD1. The receptor's source is a human donor in good health (CMV status not recorded). Some clones in this sample may be carry-over from other donors' samples. The CDR3 sequence: CASRMDRDDEQFF. CDR3 sequence (DNA): TGTGCCAGCAGGATGGACAGGGACGACGAGCAGTTCTTC.